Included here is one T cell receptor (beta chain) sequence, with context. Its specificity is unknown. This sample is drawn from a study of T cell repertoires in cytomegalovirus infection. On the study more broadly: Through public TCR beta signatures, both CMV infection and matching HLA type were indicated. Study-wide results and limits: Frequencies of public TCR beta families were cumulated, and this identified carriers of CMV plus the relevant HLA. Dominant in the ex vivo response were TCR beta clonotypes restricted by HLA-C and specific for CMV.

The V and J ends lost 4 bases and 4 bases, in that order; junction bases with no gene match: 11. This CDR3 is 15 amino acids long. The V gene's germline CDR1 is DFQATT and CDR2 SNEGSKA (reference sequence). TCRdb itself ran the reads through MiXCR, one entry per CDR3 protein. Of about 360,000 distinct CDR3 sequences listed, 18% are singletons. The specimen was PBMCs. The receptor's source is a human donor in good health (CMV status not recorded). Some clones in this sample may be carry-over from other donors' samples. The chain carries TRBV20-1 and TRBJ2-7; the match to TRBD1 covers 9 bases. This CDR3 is CSATSRTGVDYEQYF. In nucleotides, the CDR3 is TGCAGTGCTACTAGTAGGACAGGGGTTGATTACGAGCAGTACTTC.